These 5 T cell receptor beta chains were all obtained from the same sample, sequenced in a study of blood T cells in healthy people across ages. Primers used in a second PCR of about 7 to 11 cycles were a sample-barcoded 5' primer and a J-beta primer mix. A single record per CDR3 protein comes from TCRdb applying MiXCR to the 5' RACE reads. The sample holds 1.5 million to 2 million distinct CDR3 sequences, approximately 50% seen once. The sample comprised blood. Every receptor here comes from a woman between 35 and 50 years old in good health.

This clonotype has just a few counts. In nucleotides, the CDR3 is TGCGCCAGCAGCCAAGATGTAGCGGTCAATGAGCAGTTCTTC. This codes for CASSQDVAVNEQFF. V and J are TRBV4-1 and TRBJ2-1; D might be TRBD2 (6 bases). The CDR3 covers 14 residues. Looked up from germline, CDR1 is MGHRA and CDR2 is YSYEKL. V lost 0 bases, J lost 6 bases, and 9 bases lay in between.

CDR3 in amino acids: CASTSGAYSYEQYF. In DNA, the CDR3 is TGTGCCAGTACAAGCGGTGCCTACTCCTACGAGCAGTACTTC. This chain links TRBV6-5 with TRBJ2-7; tentative D call: TRBD2 (5 bases). The CDR3 consists of 14 residues. The ends were cut back, 9 bases at V and 0 bases at J, with 15 bases in the middle. Germline V gene lookup returns CDR1 MNHEY and CDR2 SVGAGI.

This clonotype was seen only a few times. V usage is TRBV11-1 and J usage is TRBJ2-7; 10 bases map to TRBD1. Trimming cost V 5 bases and J 10 bases; bases outside gene matches: 11. This CDR3 region has 14 residues. Germline-derived CDR1 and CDR2 are SGHAT and FQDESV (reference sequence). The CDR3 sequence: CASSAGQGVTAQYF. The CDR3 region has the DNA TGTGCCAGCAGCGCCGGACAGGGGGTCACGGCCCAGTACTTC.

This clonotype turned up a few times. This chain connects TRBV28 to TRBJ2-4, with D possibly TRBD2 on 7 matching bases. V lost 2 bases, J lost 5 bases, and 13 bases lay in between. The CDR3 consists of 15 residues. The germline CDR1 and CDR2 sequences are MDHEN and SYDVKM. CDR3 nucleotides: TGTGCCAGCAGTTTAAGCACAGGGAGGGAAAACATTCAGTACTTC. Amino acid sequence: CASSLSTGRENIQYF.

This clonotype came up a few times. The CDR3 sequence is CASSSNRGRLSYEQYF. The CDR3 DNA reads as TGTGCCAGCAGCTCTAACAGGGGGCGATTGTCCTACGAGCAGTACTTC. The rearrangement joins TRBV7-9 to TRBJ2-7; 9 nucleotides agree with TRBD1. CDR1 is SEHNR, CDR2 FQNEAQ, per germline (reference sequence). There are 16 residues in the CDR3. V lost 4 bases, J lost 1 base, and 8 bases stayed unmatched.